One sample yielded the 3 T cell receptor beta chains listed below, sequenced in a study of cytomegalovirus exposure and HLA in healthy donors. Method: immunoSEQ multiplex PCR; TCRdb's copy keeps in-frame clones and lacks some. Among 50,000 to 65,000 clones, 89% were seen once, and the ten largest hold approximately 8.4%. Source material: PBMCs. The source of these receptors is a woman aged 18-30 years in good health and CMV-seropositive.

V gene TRBV27 combines with J gene TRBJ2-3; 8 bases are a match to TRBD1. The germline V gene encodes CDR1 MNHEY and CDR2 SMNVEV (reference sequence). The CDR3 has 15 residues. V was pared by 2 bases and J by 1 base, with 2 bases of the junction left unmatched. CDR3 residues: CASSLRRGRTDTQYF. CDR3 bases: TGTGCCAGCAGTTTACGCAGGGGGCGCACAGATACGCAGTATTTT.

This chain joins TRBV6-5 and TRBJ1-6; 7 bases match TRBD1. The junction had 8 bases not matched to a gene; V was cut back by 8 bases and J by 13 bases. CDR1 is MNHEY and CDR2 is SVGAGI in the germline V gene. The CDR3 has 12 residues. For the CDR3, the DNA is TGTGCCAGCTGGCAGGGGGGCTCTCCCCTCCACTTT. Translating gives CASWQGGSPLHF.

The genes are TRBV30 and TRBJ1-4, with D possibly matching TRBD1 (5 bases). V was trimmed by 3 bases and J by 8 bases, leaving 16 bases between them. Germline V gives CDR1 GTSNPN, CDR2 SVGIG (reference sequence). This CDR3 comprises 14 residues. The CDR3 sequence is CAWRTSGSGEKLFF. CDR3 nucleotides: TGTGCCTGGAGGACTTCAGGGTCCGGGGAAAAACTGTTTTTT.